Listed below are T cell receptor beta chains from one sample, sequenced in a study of T cell responses to AZD1222 COVID-19 vaccine. The data were produced by immunoSEQ multiplex PCR, yet TCRdb's version contains in-frame clones alone and is incomplete. The table lists tens of thousands of clones, 70% to 90% of them singletons. Specimen: peripheral blood, collected 28 days after the second AZD1222 dose. The receptors originated from an adult who received the AZD1222 COVID-19 vaccine. Both conserved end residues are part of each CDR3. D genes are given only for firm matches. Clone size appears in some rows only: once, few, many, or a class for an expanded clone.

TGCAGCGCCGGACGCTCTGGGGCCAACGTCCTGACTTTC	CSAGRSGANVLTF	TRBV29-1	-	-	TRBJ2-6
TGTGCCAGCCGAAAGGCGGGACTAGCGTCAGATACGCAGTATTTT	CASRKAGLASDTQYF	TRBV19	TRBD2	-	TRBJ2-3
TGTGCCAGCAACCGGGCAGGGAGCAATTCACCCCTCCACTTT	CASNRAGSNSPLHF	TRBV25-1	-	-	TRBJ1-6
TGTGCCAGCAGTCTCACAGGGTACTACGAGCAGTACTTC	CASSLTGYYEQYF	TRBV28	-	-	TRBJ2-7
TGTGCCAGCAGCGTAACCCTAGGGTCCTACAATGAGCAGTTCTTC	CASSVTLGSYNEQFF	TRBV9	-	-	TRBJ2-1
TGTGCCAGCAGCCAGTTTTACCGGGGGCCGGCGGGGGGTACGCAGTATTTT	CASSQFYRGPAGGTQYF	TRBV4-2	TRBD2	-	TRBJ2-3
TGTGCCAGCAGCTTAGCGCTGGGACAGGGGAATGAGCAGTTCTTC	CASSLALGQGNEQFF	TRBV7-2	TRBD1	-	TRBJ2-1
TGCAGCGTTGATGGGACTAGTCTAGGGAATGAGCAGTTCTTC	CSVDGTSLGNEQFF	TRBV29-1	TRBD2	-	TRBJ2-1
TGTGCCAGCAGCCCAGATCGACAGTTCCAAGAGACCCAGTACTTC	CASSPDRQFQETQYF	TRBV6-2/TRBV6-3	-	few	TRBJ2-5
TGTGCCACGGGGGGCGGGAGTCGCAATGAGCAGTTCTTC	CATGGGSRNEQFF	TRBV6-6	-	once	TRBJ2-1
TGCAGTGTTAGTCAGGAGCATGGCTACACCTTC	CSVSQEHGYTF	TRBV20-1	-	-	TRBJ1-2
TGCGCCAGCAGCTTGGAAGCAGGGCGGGGGACTGAAGCTTTCTTT	CASSLEAGRGTEAFF	TRBV5-1	-	-	TRBJ1-1
TGTGCCAGCAGTTTCGGGGGGCGGAATGAAAAACTGTTTTTT	CASSFGGRNEKLFF	TRBV28	-	-	TRBJ1-4
TGTGCCTGGAGTTTACAGGGGGTTAATGAAAAACTGTTTTTT	CAWSLQGVNEKLFF	TRBV30	TRBD1	-	TRBJ1-4
TGTGCCAGCAGCTTAATGAACAGTGGCTTTGGAAACACCATATATTTT	CASSLMNSGFGNTIYF	TRBV5-8	-	-	TRBJ1-3
TGTGCCACCAGCACCCGACTAGCAGATACGCAGTATTTT	CATSTRLADTQYF	TRBV15	-	-	TRBJ2-3
TGCGCCAGCAGCTTGGGGGGAGGGGTCAATGAGCAGTTCTTC	CASSLGGGVNEQFF	TRBV5-1	TRBD2	-	TRBJ2-1
TGTGCCAGCAGCGTAGGATCCGGGACAGGGGGCTCACCCCTCCACTTT	CASSVGSGTGGSPLHF	TRBV9	TRBD1	-	TRBJ1-6
TGCGCCAGCAGACTCACGGGGGTCGCTTTCTTT	CASRLTGVAFF	TRBV5-1	-	-	TRBJ1-1
TGTGCCAGCAGCTTAACGGGTGACGGTTTCACTGAAGCTTTCTTT	CASSLTGDGFTEAFF	TRBV7-3	-	once	TRBJ1-1
TGCGCCAGCAGCCAAGCTCCTAGCGGGGAGACCCAGTACTTC	CASSQAPSGETQYF	TRBV4-3	TRBD2	-	TRBJ2-5
TGTGCCAGCAGCTTAGGAAGACGGGGAGATACGCAGTATTTT	CASSLGRRGDTQYF	TRBV7-2	-	-	TRBJ2-3